This is a list of T cell receptor beta chains from one sample in a study of T cell changes during pregnancy in multiple sclerosis. Generated by immunoSEQ multiplex PCR, the TCRdb table keeps only in-frame clones and is missing some. The sample consists of around 72,000 clones, 90% to 95% of them appearing once. The sample here was CD4+ T cells from peripheral blood mononuclear cells, taken before pregnancy. The receptor set was obtained from a female donor with multiple sclerosis, enrolled in a pregnancy study. Both conserved end residues are trimmed from each CDR3.

j_call,v_call,cdr3_aa
TRBJ1-5,TRBV4-1,ASSQDRGQPQH
TRBJ2-5,TRBV19,ASSIVAGGPLGTQY
TRBJ1-6,TRBV28,ASSSGVWPLH
TRBJ2-2,TRBV27,ASSLEAGAFYTGELF
TRBJ2-3,TRBV6-5,ASSLLGEVTDTQY
TRBJ2-5,TRBV9,ASSVDVVAGAQY
TRBJ2-7,TRBV27,ASRPTWTSGTYEQY
TRBJ2-3,TRBV6-4,ASSPGLATDTQY
TRBJ2-7,TRBV2,ASSSGPIIGERETTYEQY
TRBJ1-3,TRBV9,ASSVLAEGNTIY
TRBJ2-2,TRBV7-3,ASSLGGTGELF
TRBJ1-1,TRBV28,ASSLWGAGTEAF
TRBJ1-1,TRBV18,ASSPFARDSVTEAF
TRBJ1-2,TRBV5-4,ASSDKGQNYGYT
TRBJ1-2,TRBV19,ASSIGGRGYT
TRBJ2-3,TRBV28,ASSVPGQSTDTQY